A single sample is the source of the 15 T cell receptor beta chains below, sequenced in a study of cytomegalovirus exposure and HLA in healthy donors. Primers for the PCR totalled 60 Vbeta and 13 Jbeta. The protocol was immunoSEQ multiplex PCR, while the TCRdb copy is restricted to in-frame clones and leaves out a portion. The top ten hold roughly 0.22% of the sample, which has under 250,000 clones, about 85% seen once. Material for sequencing was PBMCs. The receptors shown here come from a girl aged 2-10 years in good health and CMV-seronegative.

This rearrangement joins TRBV19 to TRBJ1-5; D perhaps matches TRBD1 (5 bases). There are 12 residues in the CDR3. V lost 5 bases and J 5 bases, leaving 7 bases between the germline ends. From germline, CDR1 is LNHDA and CDR2 SQIVND (reference sequence). The CDR3 sequence: CASSSRDQPQHF. The CDR3 nucleotides read TGTGCCAGTAGTTCCAGGGATCAGCCCCAGCATTTT.

The chain uses TRBV30 and TRBJ1-4; a weak D match, TRBD1 (5 bases). Per germline, CDR1 GTSNPN and CDR2 SVGIG (reference sequence). V lost 0 bases to trimming and J lost 3 bases, with 8 bases between them. This CDR3 has 14 amino acids. The DNA for the CDR3 is TGTGCCTGGAGTGTAGGGGTCTCTAATGAAAAACTGTTTTTT. Its protein is CAWSVGVSNEKLFF. Looking up the rest from reference TRBV30 and TRBJ1-4 gives the full variable domain: SQTIHQWPATLVQPVGSPLSLECTVEGTSNPNLYWYRQAAGRGLQLLFYSVGIGQISSEVPQNLSASRPQDRQFILSSKKLLLSDSGFYLCAWSVGVSNEKLFFGSGTQLSVL.

This chain joins TRBV4-2 and TRBJ2-3; TRBD2 matches at 13 bases. Germline assignment: CDR1 LGHNA and CDR2 YNFKEQ. This CDR3 has 16 amino acids. The ends lost 4 bases at V and 3 bases at J; junction bases unmatched: 4. CDR3 loop: CASSRKLAGGTDTQYF. CDR3 coding DNA: TGTGCCAGCAGCCGAAAACTAGCGGGGGGGACAGATACGCAGTATTTT.

The CDR3 region has the DNA TGTGCCAGTAGTGCCGGAGGGCCGCGCACAGATACGCAGTATTTT. It translates to CASSAGGPRTDTQYF. The rearrangement links TRBV19 to TRBJ2-3, with D maybe TRBD2 (6 bases). Per the germline V gene, CDR1 is LNHDA and CDR2 is SQIVND (reference sequence). CDR3 length: 15 residues. With 5 bases removed from V and 1 base from J, the gap between germline ends came to 13 bases.

V is TRBV5-1 and J is TRBJ2-7; 7 positions agree with TRBD2. With V trimmed by 0 bases and J by 2 bases, 5 bases remained unmatched. The CDR3 loop spans 15 amino acids. Germline V CDR1 and CDR2: SGHRS, YFSETQ. The CDR3 sequence: CASSLGGGTTYEQYF. CDR3 bases: TGCGCCAGCAGCTTGGGCGGGGGAACAACCTACGAGCAGTACTTC.

The chain combines TRBV4-1 with TRBJ1-4, with 8 positions matching TRBD1. V lost 1 base, J lost 7 bases, and 5 bases stayed unmatched. The CDR3 is 15 residues long. Germline loops: CDR1 MGHRA, CDR2 YSYEKL. CDR3 nucleotide sequence: TGCGCCAGCAGCCAAGCAGACAGGGGCGGTGAAAAACTGTTTTTT. This translates into CASSQADRGGEKLFF.

The chain has TRBV7-9 and TRBJ2-7, with TRBD1 identical over 8 bases. The CDR3 totals 14 residues. J lost 1 base, V lost 8 bases, and 7 bases had no gene match. Per germline, CDR1 SEHNR and CDR2 FQNEAQ (reference sequence). The CDR3 protein is CASLGQGVSYEQYF. In DNA form, the CDR3 reads TGTGCCAGCCTCGGACAGGGCGTTTCCTACGAGCAGTACTTC.

CDR3 region: CASQTWEGRNEQFF. The CDR3 bases are TGTGCCAGCCAAACGTGGGAGGGGAGGAATGAGCAGTTCTTC. The chain carries TRBV6-6 and TRBJ2-1; TRBD2 aligns across 7 bases. After removal of 8 bases from V and 7 bases from J, the junction contained 11 bases not matched to a gene. The CDR3 consists of 14 residues. Per germline, CDR1 MNHNY and CDR2 SVGAGI (reference sequence).

This chain connects TRBV7-2 to TRBJ2-1; 8 bases fit TRBD1. CDR3 length equals 15 residues. Looked up from germline, CDR1 is SGHTA and CDR2 is FQGNSA. V shed 2 bases, J shed 6 bases, and the junction held 6 bases outside the gene matches. The DNA for the CDR3 is TGTGCCAGCAGCTTACGCCCCACAGGGGGCAATGAGCAGTTCTTC. Its translation is CASSLRPTGGNEQFF.

The V gene is TRBV7-2, the J gene TRBJ1-5; D call uncertain. Trimming cost V 1 base and J 4 bases, with 11 bases left between them. There are 15 residues in the CDR3. CDR1 is SGHTA, CDR2 FQGNSA, per germline. The chain's CDR3 is CASSLEGSGNQPQHF. The DNA for the CDR3 is TGTGCCAGCAGCTTAGAGGGCAGCGGGAATCAGCCCCAGCATTTT. Full variable domain (missing parts from reference TRBV7-2 and TRBJ1-5): GAGVSQSPSNKVTEKGKDVELRCDPISGHTALYWYRQSLGQGLEFLIYFQGNSAPDKSGLPSDRFSAERTGGSVSTLTIQRTQQEDSAVYLCASSLEGSGNQPQHFGDGTRLSIL.

CDR3 residues: CSVVRTAQETQYF. The CDR3 bases are TGCAGCGTAGTCAGGACAGCCCAAGAGACCCAGTACTTC. V is TRBV29-1 and J is TRBJ2-5; a weak D match, TRBD1 (6 bases). With 6 bases removed from V and 1 base from J, the gap between germline ends came to 12 bases. The CDR3 is 13 amino acids. CDR1 is SQVTM and CDR2 is ANQGSEA in the germline V gene.

With regard to this clone: At the DNA level, this CDR3 is encoded by other sequences in the same sample as well. The chain is built from TRBV2 and TRBJ1-5; tentatively, D is TRBD1 (6 bases). Trimming pared 4 bases from V and 7 bases from J, leaving 14 bases between. Germline CDR1 and CDR2: SNHLY and FYNNEI. The CDR3 is made up of 14 amino acids. The CDR3, as DNA: TGTGCCAGCAGTGTTTTTAGGACAGTCCAGCCCCAGCATTTT. Amino acid sequence: CASSVFRTVQPQHF.

The rearrangement links TRBV6-5 to TRBJ1-6, with TRBD1 matching 9 bases. Germline V gene sequence: CDR1 MNHEY, CDR2 SVGAGI. With 6 bases clipped from V and 7 bases from J, the junction kept 4 bases outside the gene matches. The CDR3 is 14 residues long. This CDR3 is CASSRQGENSPLHF. DNA of the CDR3: TGTGCCAGCAGCCGACAGGGGGAGAATTCACCCCTCCACTTT.

This clone was counted a single time. J is TRBJ1-1 and V is TRBV2; D not resolved. With 10 bases removed from V and 4 bases from J, the gap between germline ends came to 19 bases. From germline, CDR1 is SNHLY and CDR2 FYNNEI. The CDR3 contains 14 residues. The CDR3 nucleotides are TGTGCCACCCAGGCATTTTCGTTGGTCACTGAAGCTTTCTTT. Amino acid sequence: CATQAFSLVTEAFF.

This chain links TRBV13 with TRBJ2-7; 8 bases align to TRBD2. CDR1 and CDR2 (germline): PRHDT, FYEKMQ (reference sequence). J gave up 2 bases and V 0 bases, and 12 bases lay outside the gene matches. This CDR3 is built from 18 residues. DNA of the CDR3: TGTGCCAGCAGCTTAGGCCCCCCTCGGTCGGGGGGGGCCTACGAGCAGTACTTC. It specifies CASSLGPPRSGGAYEQYF.